This T cell receptor (beta chain) was found in a study of CD8 T cells in ankylosing spondylitis. Study results and limitations: The clones that were linked to disease were reported to be significantly enriched in matched synovial fluid samples from ankylosing spondylitis patients. Characteristic, it appeared, of ankylosing spondylitis blood was a TCR beta motif of 7 or 8 highly homologous variants. Before this, some motif variants had been reported in reactive arthritis synovial fluid and blood.

Molecular-barcoded quantitative 5'-RACE produced these TCR beta libraries. TCRdb recomputed calls from the 5' RACE reads with MiXCR, one row per CDR3 protein. The sample lists roughly 670,000 distinct CDR3 sequences, around 20% occurring once. V lost 0 bases to trimming and J lost 3 bases; unmatched junction nucleotides: 5. The CDR3 contains 16 residues. From germline, CDR1 is DFQATT and CDR2 SNEGSKA (reference sequence). This clonotype was picked up many times. Its antigen remains unidentified. Sequenced sample: blood, either unsorted or a sorted T cell fraction (not recorded which). This chain links TRBV20-1 with TRBJ1-5; TRBD1 matches at 10 bases. This sequence originates from a male donor with ankylosing spondylitis. CDR3 loop: CSARDMTGGSNQPQHF. The CDR3 nucleotides read TGCAGTGCTAGAGATATGACAGGGGGCTCCAATCAGCCCCAGCATTTT.